The 15 T cell receptor beta chains below all came from one sample that was sequenced in a study of spatial heterogeneity in lung cancer (dated by TCRdb to between 2017 and 2020). Per the publication, the time point label means: blood at routine non-recurrence follow-up after resection. The receptor library was made with 5' RACE. Sequencing was carried out with a NextSeq 500. TCRdb applied fastp at Q25 and MiXCR to the public reads, then kept only in-frame beta chains. Entries that share a CDR3 protein sequence are merged under the most common genes and DNA. The sample records around 41,000 distinct CDR3 sequences, approximately 22% of which are singletons. The ten largest clones represent about 7.7% of the sample. Here the sequenced sample was PBMCs, taken at follow-up. These receptors were collected from a female donor with early-stage non-small cell lung cancer.

The chain is built from TRBV3-1 and TRBJ1-6, with D hard to call. Germline-derived CDR1 and CDR2 are LGHDT and YNNKEL (reference sequence). The germline V and J ends were trimmed by 1 base and 15 bases, with 10 bases remaining between them. This CDR3 has 12 amino acids. The CDR3 reads CASSQVGLDLHF. The CDR3 DNA follows: TGTGCCAGCAGCCAAGTCGGATTAGACCTCCACTTT.

This clonotype was counted a few times. The chain uses TRBV7-9 and TRBJ2-3; 11 nucleotides align to TRBD2. Germline-derived CDR1 and CDR2 are SEHNR and FQNEAQ (reference sequence). With V trimmed by 2 bases and J by 4 bases, 5 bases remained unmatched. The CDR3 length is 16 residues. The CDR3 DNA is TGTGCCAGCAGCTTAAGTGCACTAGCGGGGGCAGATACGCAGTATTTT. Amino acid sequence: CASSLSALAGADTQYF.

This clonotype is medium-sized within its sample. The V gene is TRBV12-5, the J gene TRBJ2-1, with 12 bases identical to TRBD2. The CDR3 loop spans 15 amino acids. Germline CDR1 LGHNT, CDR2 FRNRAP. V gave up 6 bases and J gave up 4 bases; unmatched junction bases: 4. This CDR3 reads CASGRTSGGYNEQFF. In DNA form, the CDR3 reads TGTGCTAGTGGGCGAACTAGCGGGGGGTACAATGAGCAGTTCTTC.

This clonotype was observed a handful of times. The V call is TRBV9, the J call TRBJ2-3; perhaps D is TRBD1 or TRBD2 (5 bases each). Deletions cut 2 bases from V and 11 bases from J, with 12 bases between. CDR1 is SGDLS, CDR2 YYNGEE, per germline. The CDR3 spans 12 residues. CDR3 nucleotides: TGTGCCAGCAGCGTCGGGGTTGGGGGGCAGTATTTT. Translated, it gives CASSVGVGGQYF.

This clonotype was recorded at least ten times. The V and J genes are TRBV5-1 and TRBJ2-7, with D perhaps TRBD1 or TRBD2 (6 bases each). Germline CDR1 reads SGHRS; CDR2 reads YFSETQ. With 0 bases removed from V and 3 bases from J, the gap between germline ends came to 16 bases. The CDR3 loop spans 16 amino acids. The CDR3: CASSLDRGPGNYEQYF. The CDR3, as DNA: TGCGCCAGCAGCTTGGACCGGGGGCCAGGGAACTACGAGCAGTACTTC.

At least ten counts were recorded for this clonotype. This rearrangement joins TRBV6-5 to TRBJ1-5; D unresolved. The CDR3 loop spans 13 amino acids. Germline lookup yields CDR1 MNHEY and CDR2 SVGAGI. Trimming cost V 0 bases and J 3 bases, with 3 bases left between them. CDR3 protein: CASSYSINQPQHF. The CDR3 nucleotides are TGTGCCAGCAGTTACTCGATCAATCAGCCCCAGCATTTT.

This chain links TRBV12-3 or TRBV12-4 with TRBJ1-1; D is unresolved. The CDR3 sequence is 14 residues long. V lost 1 base and J lost 4, with 10 bases in between. CDR3 in DNA: TGTGCCAGCAGTTTAGATGTTGTGAGCACTGAAGCTTTCTTT. This gives the protein CASSLDVVSTEAFF.

This clonotype came up many times. The chain has TRBV15 and TRBJ2-7; D remains unclear. The V gene's germline CDR1 is LNHNV and CDR2 YYDKDF (reference sequence). V dropped 3 bases and J dropped 3 bases, with 3 bases sitting between them. The CDR3 has 11 residues. In DNA, the CDR3 is TGTGCCACCAGCAGGGGCTACGAGCAGTACGTC. It specifies CATSRGYEQYV.

There are many counts of this clonotype. The chain employs TRBV5-1 and TRBJ2-3; 8 bases agree with TRBD2. The CDR3 covers 15 residues. The V gene's germline CDR1 is SGHRS and CDR2 YFSETQ. Germline trimming cut 0 bases from V and 3 bases from J; bases unmatched to any gene: 3. Written as DNA, the CDR3 is TGCGCCAGCAGCTTGGCGTTAGCGGGAACAGATACGCAGTATTTT. Translating gives CASSLALAGTDTQYF. Looking up the rest from reference TRBV5-1 and TRBJ2-3 gives the full variable domain: KAGVTQTPRYLIKTRGQQVTLSCSPISGHRSVSWYQQTPGQGLQFLFEYFSETQRNKGNFPGRFSGRQFSNSRSEMNVSTLELGDSALYLCASSLALAGTDTQYFGPGTRLTVL.

Many counts were recorded for this clonotype. The chain links TRBV5-1 to TRBJ1-2, with D unresolved. The CDR3 covers 17 residues. Germline CDR1 SGHRS, CDR2 YFSETQ. The V end was cut by 6 bases, the J end by 0 bases, with 21 bases between. The CDR3 DNA sequence: TGCGCCAGCAAGTCAGATCAGTACGGGAGACCTAACTATGGCTACACCTTC. It specifies CASKSDQYGRPNYGYTF.

This clonotype was counted ten times or more. The chain uses TRBV9 and TRBJ2-1; D unresolved. CDR3 length equals 15 residues. Germline CDR1 and CDR2: SGDLS and YYNGEE. Trimming removed 0 bases at V and 8 bases at J, with 15 bases between. Here the CDR3 reads CASSVAPWRLHEQFF. The CDR3 DNA sequence: TGTGCCAGCAGCGTAGCCCCATGGAGACTTCATGAGCAGTTCTTC.

The V call is TRBV6-1, the J call TRBJ2-1, with a weak D call TRBD2 (6 bases). The CDR3 is made up of 15 amino acids. V was shortened by 4 bases and J by 6 bases, with 16 bases between the two germline ends. CDR1 MNHNS and CDR2 SASEGT come from the germline V gene. DNA of the CDR3: TGTGCCAGCAGTGGAATGGAGGGTGGGTCCAATGAGCAGTTCTTC. This sequence encodes CASSGMEGGSNEQFF.

This clonotype occurred many times. The chain joins TRBV19 to TRBJ1-3, with D hard to call. Trimming took off 2 bases at V and 7 bases at J, with 9 bases between the two ends. Germline values: CDR1 LNHDA, CDR2 SQIVND (reference sequence). This CDR3 region has 13 residues. CDR3 in DNA: TGTGCCAGTAGTATACCGGGGAGCAACACCATATATTTT. Amino acid sequence: CASSIPGSNTIYF. Full variable domain (remainder filled in from reference TRBV19 and TRBJ1-3): DGGITQSPKYLFRKEGQNVTLSCEQNLNHDAMYWYRQDPGQGLRLIYYSQIVNDFQKGDIAEGYSVSREKKESFPLTVTSAQKNPTAFYLCASSIPGSNTIYFGEGSWLTVV.

This clonotype has a handful of counts. The chain employs TRBV2 and TRBJ1-2; D unresolved. V dropped 6 bases and J dropped 4 bases, with 15 bases sitting between them. The CDR3 covers 14 residues. Germline CDR1 is SNHLY and CDR2 is FYNNEI. The DNA for the CDR3 is TGTGCCAGCAGCCTGGAACAGTCTCCCTATGGCTACACCTTC. Its protein is CASSLEQSPYGYTF. The entire variable domain, with the rest obtained from reference TRBV2 and TRBJ1-2, is as follows: EPEVTQTPSHQVTQMGQEVILRCVPISNHLYFYWYRQILGQKVEFLVSFYNNEISEKSEIFDDQFSVERPDGSNFTLKIRSTKLEDSAMYFCASSLEQSPYGYTFGSGTRLTVV.

The chain joins TRBV7-3 to TRBJ1-2; 8 bases are a match to TRBD1. From germline, CDR1 is SGHTA and CDR2 FQGTGA. This CDR3 contains 12 residues. V shed 4 bases, J shed 11 bases, and the junction held 6 bases outside the gene matches. The CDR3 coding sequence is TGTGCCAGCAGCTCTGACAGGGGAGGGTACACCTTC. Amino acids: CASSSDRGGYTF.